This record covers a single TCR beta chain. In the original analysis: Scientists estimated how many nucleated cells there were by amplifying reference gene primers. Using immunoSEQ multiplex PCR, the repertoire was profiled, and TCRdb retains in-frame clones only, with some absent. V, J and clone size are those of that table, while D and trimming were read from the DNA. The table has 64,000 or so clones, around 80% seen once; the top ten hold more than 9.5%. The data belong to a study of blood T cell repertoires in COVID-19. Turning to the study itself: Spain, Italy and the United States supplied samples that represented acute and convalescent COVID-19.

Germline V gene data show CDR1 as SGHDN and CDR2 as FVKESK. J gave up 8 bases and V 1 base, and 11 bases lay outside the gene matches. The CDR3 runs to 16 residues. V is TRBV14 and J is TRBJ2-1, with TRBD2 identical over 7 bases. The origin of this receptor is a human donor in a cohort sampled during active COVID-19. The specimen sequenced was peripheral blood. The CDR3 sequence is CASSQVRLSRGDEQFF. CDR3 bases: TGTGCCAGCAGCCAAGTGAGGTTGTCCCGGGGGGATGAGCAGTTCTTC.